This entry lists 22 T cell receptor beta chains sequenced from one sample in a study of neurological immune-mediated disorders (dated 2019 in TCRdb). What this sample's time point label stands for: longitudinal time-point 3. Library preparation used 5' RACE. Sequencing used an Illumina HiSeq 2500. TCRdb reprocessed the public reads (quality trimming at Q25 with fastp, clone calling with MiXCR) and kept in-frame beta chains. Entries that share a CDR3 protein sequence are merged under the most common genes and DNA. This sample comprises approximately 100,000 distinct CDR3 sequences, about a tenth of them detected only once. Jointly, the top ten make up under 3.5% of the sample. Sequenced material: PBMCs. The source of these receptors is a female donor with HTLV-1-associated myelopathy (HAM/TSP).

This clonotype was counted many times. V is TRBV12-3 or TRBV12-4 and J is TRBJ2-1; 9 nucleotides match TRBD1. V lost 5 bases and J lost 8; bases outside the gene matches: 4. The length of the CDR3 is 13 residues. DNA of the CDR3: TGTGCCAGCAGTCCGCGGACAGGGGATGAGCAGTTCTTC. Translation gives CASSPRTGDEQFF.

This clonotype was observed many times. This CDR3 reads CSAPRTSGGQSYEQYF. The CDR3 DNA sequence: TGCAGTGCCCCGAGGACTAGCGGGGGCCAATCCTACGAGCAGTACTTC. The J gene is TRBJ2-7, the V gene TRBV20-1; TRBD2 matches at 13 bases. Germline assignment: CDR1 DFQATT and CDR2 SNEGSKA (reference sequence). V gave up 6 bases and J gave up 1 base; unmatched junction bases: 9. The CDR3 consists of 16 residues.

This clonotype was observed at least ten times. DNA for the CDR3: TGCAGTGCCACGGAGGTGCCAGGGTATGGCTACACCTTC. It encodes CSATEVPGYGYTF. The chain carries TRBV20-1 and TRBJ1-2; perhaps TRBD1 as D (5 bases). CDR3 length equals 13 residues. Trimming stripped 6 bases from V and 5 bases from J, with 16 bases between. CDR1 and CDR2 from the germline V gene are DFQATT and SNEGSKA (reference sequence).

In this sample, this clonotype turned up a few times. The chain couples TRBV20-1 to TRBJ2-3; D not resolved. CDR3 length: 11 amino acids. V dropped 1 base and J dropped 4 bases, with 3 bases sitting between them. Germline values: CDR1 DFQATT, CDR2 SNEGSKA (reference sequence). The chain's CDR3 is CSARVSDTQYF. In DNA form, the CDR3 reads TGCAGTGCTAGAGTGTCAGATACGCAGTATTTT.

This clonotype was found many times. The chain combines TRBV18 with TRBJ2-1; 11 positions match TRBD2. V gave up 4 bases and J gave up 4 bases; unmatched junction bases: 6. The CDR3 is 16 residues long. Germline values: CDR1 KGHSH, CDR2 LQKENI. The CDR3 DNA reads TGTGCCAGCTCACGTAGCGGGGGGGCCAGTTACAATGAGCAGTTCTTC. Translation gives CASSRSGGASYNEQFF.

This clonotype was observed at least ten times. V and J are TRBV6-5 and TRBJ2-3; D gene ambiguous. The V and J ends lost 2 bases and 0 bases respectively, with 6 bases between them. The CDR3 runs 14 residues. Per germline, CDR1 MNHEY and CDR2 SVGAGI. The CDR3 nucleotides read TGTGCCAGCAGTTACAGGTTTAGCACAGATACGCAGTATTTT. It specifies CASSYRFSTDTQYF.

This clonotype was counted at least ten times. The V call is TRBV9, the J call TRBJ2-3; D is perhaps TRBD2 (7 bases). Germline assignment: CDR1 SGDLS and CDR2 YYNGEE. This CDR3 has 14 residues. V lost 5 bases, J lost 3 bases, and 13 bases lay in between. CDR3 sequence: CASRRGGLTDTQYF. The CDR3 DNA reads TGTGCCAGCAGGAGGGGGGGCCTGACAGATACGCAGTATTTT.

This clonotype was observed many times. DNA for the CDR3: TGTGCCAGCAGTTTTGGAGAGACCAATTCACCCCTCCACTTT. It specifies CASSFGETNSPLHF. The chain uses TRBV12-3 or TRBV12-4 and TRBJ1-6; D remains unclear. This CDR3 has 14 residues. V was clipped by 3 bases and J by 7 bases, with 10 bases between them.

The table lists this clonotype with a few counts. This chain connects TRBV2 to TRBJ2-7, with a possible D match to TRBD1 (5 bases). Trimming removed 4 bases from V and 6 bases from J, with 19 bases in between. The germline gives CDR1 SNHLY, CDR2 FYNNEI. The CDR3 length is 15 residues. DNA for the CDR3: TGTGCCAGCAGTGCTTCGTGGACATCTTACGTCGAGCAGTACTTC. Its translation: CASSASWTSYVEQYF.

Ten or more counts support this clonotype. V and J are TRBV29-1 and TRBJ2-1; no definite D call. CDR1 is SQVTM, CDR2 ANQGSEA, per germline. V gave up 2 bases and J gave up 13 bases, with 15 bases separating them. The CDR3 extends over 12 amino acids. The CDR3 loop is CSVEPGVQLQFF. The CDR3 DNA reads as TGCAGCGTTGAACCGGGTGTCCAGCTTCAGTTCTTC.

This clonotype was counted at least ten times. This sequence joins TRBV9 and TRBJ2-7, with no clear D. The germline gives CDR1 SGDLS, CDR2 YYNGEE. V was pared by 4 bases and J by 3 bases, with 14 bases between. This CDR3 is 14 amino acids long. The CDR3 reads CASSPQAAGYEQYF. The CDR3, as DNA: TGTGCCAGCAGCCCCCAGGCCGCTGGCTACGAGCAGTACTTC.

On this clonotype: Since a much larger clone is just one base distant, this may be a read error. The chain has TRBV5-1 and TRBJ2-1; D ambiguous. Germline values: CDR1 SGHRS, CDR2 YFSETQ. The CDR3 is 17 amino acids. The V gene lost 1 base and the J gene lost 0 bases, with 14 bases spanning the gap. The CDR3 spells CASSLYGCESSYNEQFF. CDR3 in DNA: TGCGCCAGCAGCTTGTACGGGTGCGAAAGCTCCTACAATGAGCAGTTCTTC.

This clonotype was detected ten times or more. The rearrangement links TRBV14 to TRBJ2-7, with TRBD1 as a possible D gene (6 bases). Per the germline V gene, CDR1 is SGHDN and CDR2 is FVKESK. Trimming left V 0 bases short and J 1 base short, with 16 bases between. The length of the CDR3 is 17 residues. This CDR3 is CASSQETGNLGSYEQYF. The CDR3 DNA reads TGTGCCAGCAGCCAAGAAACAGGGAATCTGGGGTCCTACGAGCAGTACTTC.

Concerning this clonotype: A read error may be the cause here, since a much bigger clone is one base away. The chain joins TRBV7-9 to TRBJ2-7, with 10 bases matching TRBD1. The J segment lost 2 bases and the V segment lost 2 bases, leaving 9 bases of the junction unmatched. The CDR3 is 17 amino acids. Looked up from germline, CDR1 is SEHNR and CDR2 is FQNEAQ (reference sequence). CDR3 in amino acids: CASSLSRTGGRTYEQYF. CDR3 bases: TGTGCCAGCAGCTTATCTAGGACAGGGGGTAGAACCTACGAGCAGTACTTC.

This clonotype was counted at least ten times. The CDR3 DNA follows: TGCGCCAGCAGTTTTCAATCGTGGACCCCGACAAATTACGAGCAGTACTTC. Protein sequence: CASSFQSWTPTNYEQYF. The chain has TRBV5-1 and TRBJ2-7; the D is unclear. In germline, CDR1 is SGHRS, CDR2 YFSETQ. The CDR3 is made up of 17 amino acids. V was trimmed by 5 bases and J by 4 bases, leaving 25 bases between them.

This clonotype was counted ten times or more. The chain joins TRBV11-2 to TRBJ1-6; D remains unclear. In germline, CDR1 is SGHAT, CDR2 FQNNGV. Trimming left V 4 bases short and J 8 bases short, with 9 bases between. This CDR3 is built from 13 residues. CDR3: CASSSRADSPLHF. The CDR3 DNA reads TGTGCCAGCAGCTCACGGGCGGATTCACCCCTCCACTTT.

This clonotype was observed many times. The CDR3 nucleotides read TGCAGTGCTACCCCTCTGGGGTTGGACGAGCAGTACTTC. It translates to CSATPLGLDEQYF. The chain carries TRBV20-1 and TRBJ2-7; D unresolved. Germline V gives CDR1 DFQATT, CDR2 SNEGSKA (reference sequence). The V gene lost 4 bases and the J gene lost 5 bases, with 15 bases spanning the gap. The CDR3 is made up of 13 amino acids.

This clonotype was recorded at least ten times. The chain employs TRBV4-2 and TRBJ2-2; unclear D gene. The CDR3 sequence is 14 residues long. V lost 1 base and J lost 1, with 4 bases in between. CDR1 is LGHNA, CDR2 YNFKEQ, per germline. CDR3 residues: CASSQAGNTGELFF. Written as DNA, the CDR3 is TGTGCCAGCAGCCAAGCGGGGAACACCGGGGAGCTGTTTTTT.

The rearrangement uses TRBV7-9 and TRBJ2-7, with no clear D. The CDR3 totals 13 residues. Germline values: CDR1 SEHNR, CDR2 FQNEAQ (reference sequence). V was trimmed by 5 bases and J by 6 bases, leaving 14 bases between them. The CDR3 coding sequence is TGTGCCAGCAGCCCCTTAGGAAAGGGCGAGCAGTACTTC. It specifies CASSPLGKGEQYF.

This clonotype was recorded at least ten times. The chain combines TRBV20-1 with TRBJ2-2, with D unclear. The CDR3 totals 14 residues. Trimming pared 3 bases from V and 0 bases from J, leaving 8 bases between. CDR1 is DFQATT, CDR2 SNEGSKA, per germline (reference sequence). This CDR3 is CSASSRANTGELFF. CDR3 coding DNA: TGCAGTGCTAGCAGTAGAGCGAACACCGGGGAGCTGTTTTTT.

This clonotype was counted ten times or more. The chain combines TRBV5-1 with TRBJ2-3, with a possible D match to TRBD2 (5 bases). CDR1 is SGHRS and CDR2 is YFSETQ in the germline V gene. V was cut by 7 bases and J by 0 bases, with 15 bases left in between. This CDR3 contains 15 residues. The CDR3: CASVASGASTDTQYF. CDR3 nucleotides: TGCGCCAGCGTAGCCAGCGGTGCTAGCACAGATACGCAGTATTTT. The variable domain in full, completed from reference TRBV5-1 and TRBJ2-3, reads KAGVTQTPRYLIKTRGQQVTLSCSPISGHRSVSWYQQTPGQGLQFLFEYFSETQRNKGNFPGRFSGRQFSNSRSEMNVSTLELGDSALYLCASVASGASTDTQYFGPGTRLTVL.

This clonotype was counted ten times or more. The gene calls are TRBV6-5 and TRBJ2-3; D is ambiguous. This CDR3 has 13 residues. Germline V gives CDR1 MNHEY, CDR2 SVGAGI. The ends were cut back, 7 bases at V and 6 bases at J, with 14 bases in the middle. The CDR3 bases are TGTGCCAGCACTCTCCCTGGGATGGATACGCAGTATTTT. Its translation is CASTLPGMDTQYF.